This TCR beta chain stems from a study of OX40 agonist ivuxolimab in advanced cancers. Study-level points and caveats: At 0.1-3.0 mg/kg, partial responders had clonal expansion among the lowest observed.

The protocol was immunoSEQ multiplex PCR, while the TCRdb copy is restricted to in-frame clones and leaves out a portion. The sample includes about 50,000 clones, roughly nine tenths of them seen just once. About this clone itself: Its cognate antigen is unknown.

This CDR3 region has 15 residues. The germline gives CDR1 LNHDA, CDR2 SQIVND (reference sequence). V was pared by 3 bases and J by 5 bases, with 9 bases of the junction left unmatched. The material sequenced was CD4+ or CD8+ T cells sorted from blood, taken in a trial of the OX40 agonist ivuxolimab. The genes are TRBV19 and TRBJ2-7, with TRBD2 matching 8 bases. This sequence originates from an adult with an advanced solid tumor such as melanoma, head and neck, liver or kidney cancer. The CDR3 is CASSMFGTRIDEQYF. CDR3 in DNA: TGTGCCAGTAGTATGTTTGGGACTAGAATCGACGAGCAGTACTTC.